The 6 T cell receptor beta chains reported below all come from one sample, sequenced in a study of shared T cell receptors in the human thymus. Using immunoSEQ multiplex PCR, the repertoire was profiled, and TCRdb retains in-frame clones only, with some absent. The repertoire holds hundreds of thousands of clones, 70% to 90% seen once, with about 0.0094% in the top ten. These records were also assigned to another study, of human thymus T cells.

What was sequenced was thymocytes. The receptors come from a boy younger than two with a congenital heart defect.

The V and J genes are TRBV5-6 and TRBJ1-2; 11 bases line up with TRBD1. This CDR3 has 18 amino acids. V shed 6 bases, J shed 1 base, and the junction held 14 bases outside the gene matches. CDR1 is SGHDT and CDR2 is YYEEEE in the germline V gene. CDR3 DNA sequence: TGTGCCAGCACCCCCAAGGTGGACAGGGGGCTAATTAACTATGGCTACACCTTC. Its protein is CASTPKVDRGLINYGYTF.

The chain joins TRBV11-2 to TRBJ2-7; maybe TRBD1 (6 bases). With 1 base removed from V and 2 bases from J, the gap between germline ends came to 18 bases. The CDR3 length is 17 residues. From germline, CDR1 is SGHAT and CDR2 FQNNGV. The CDR3 nucleotides are TGTGCCAGCAGCTTAGTCGCAGGGGAGCCCTACGCCTACGAGCAGTACTTC. Its translation: CASSLVAGEPYAYEQYF. Combining the CDR3 with reference TRBV11-2 and TRBJ2-7 gives the whole variable domain EAGVAQSPRYKIIEKRQSVAFWCNPISGHATLYWYQQILGQGPKLLIQFQNNGVVDDSQLPKDRFSAERLKGVDSTLKIQPAKLEDSAVYLCASSLVAGEPYAYEQYFGPGTRLTVT.

The chain employs TRBV18 and TRBJ2-3; 10 bases line up with TRBD1. After removal of 8 bases from V and 4 bases from J, the junction contained 9 bases not matched to a gene. The length of the CDR3 is 15 residues. The germline gives CDR1 KGHSH, CDR2 LQKENI. The CDR3 coding sequence is TGTGCCAGCCATCCGGGACAGGGGAGGGCAGATACGCAGTATTTT. Translation: CASHPGQGRADTQYF.

The chain carries TRBV9 and TRBJ1-2, with 7 bases aligning to TRBD1. The germline CDR1 and CDR2 sequences are SGDLS and YYNGEE. The CDR3 totals 14 residues. Germline trimming cut 5 bases from V and 8 bases from J; bases unmatched to any gene: 12. The CDR3 DNA sequence: TGTGCCAGCAGTTCCGGACTGCCCAGGGGGGGCTACACCTTC. Protein: CASSSGLPRGGYTF. Combining the CDR3 with reference TRBV9 and TRBJ1-2 gives the whole variable domain DSGVTQTPKHLITATGQRVTLRCSPRSGDLSVYWYQQSLDQGLQFLIQYYNGEERAKGNILERFSAQQFPDLHSELNLSSLELGDSALYFCASSSGLPRGGYTFGSGTRLTVV.

The chain couples TRBV2 to TRBJ2-7; 13 nucleotides match TRBD2. The trim removed 8 bases at V and 3 bases at J, leaving 1 base unmatched. The CDR3 runs 13 residues. Germline CDR1 SNHLY, CDR2 FYNNEI. The DNA of the CDR3 is TGTGCCAGCTGGACTAGCGGGAGCTACGAGCAGTACTTC. Amino acids: CASWTSGSYEQYF.

The J gene is TRBJ2-3, the V gene TRBV10-1; possible D gene TRBD2, 6 bases. This CDR3 has 14 amino acids. V lost 5 bases, J lost 4 bases, and 13 bases lay in between. Germline V gene lookup returns CDR1 WNHNN and CDR2 SYGVQD (reference sequence). The CDR3 nucleotides are TGCGCCAGCAGTTCGGGGGAGAGGGCAGATACGCAGTATTTT. Its protein is CASSSGERADTQYF.